This T cell receptor (beta chain) comes out of a study of blood T cell repertoires in COVID-19. Study details: From the United States, Italy and Spain came samples of acute and convalescent COVID-19. Sources were T cells, B-cell-depleted T cells, or PBMCs; the material itself was cDNA or gDNA.

Per the original data handling: Amplification from reference gene primers served as the basis for estimated nucleated cell counts. Sequencing used immunoSEQ multiplex PCR; TCRdb keeps in-frame clones, though not all of them. V, J and clone size are those of that table, while D and trimming were read from the DNA. The table includes approximately 330,000 clones, roughly 87% detected once. One Seattle source followed patients from active infection through their disease course. V was pared by 6 bases and J by 2 bases, with 11 bases between. CDR3 length equals 13 residues. Germline V lookup: CDR1 SNHLY, CDR2 FYNNEI.

The chain recombines TRBV2 with TRBJ2-7; D is perhaps TRBD2 (5 bases). Sequenced: peripheral blood. The clonotype was recovered from a man under 40 with COVID-19, enrolled during active disease. The CDR3 nucleotides are TGTGCCAGCAGCACCGGGGTCACCTACGAGCAGTACTTC. Translated, it gives CASSTGVTYEQYF.